This T cell receptor (beta chain) stems from a study of T cell responses to AZD1222 COVID-19 vaccine. Study findings and constraints: Researchers report vaccine-associated CD4 TCRs spanning spike, with dominance at 160-218 and 743-854. Increases in Spike-specific TCR breadth and depth were seen after two AZD1222 doses. Only a handful of AZD1222 recipients were seropositive at baseline.

Clones were sequenced by immunoSEQ multiplex PCR, and TCRdb holds only the in-frame ones, with some missing. Found here are fewer than 90,000 clones, 86% of them singletons; the top ten hold about 6%. V was cut by 0 bases and J by 4 bases, with 15 bases left in between. This CDR3 has 16 amino acids. Germline assignment: CDR1 SGHTA and CDR2 FQGNSA. Note on this clone: Antigen specificity is unknown.

The material sequenced was peripheral blood, taken 28 days after the second AZD1222 dose. The source of this sequence is an adult who received the AZD1222 COVID-19 vaccine. The chain has TRBV7-2 and TRBJ1-2; the D is unclear. The CDR3 region has the DNA TGTGCCAGCAGCTTAGCGTTAAGGGCAATCGCCTATGGCTACACCTTC. As protein: CASSLALRAIAYGYTF.